This T cell receptor beta chain was identified in a study of OX40 agonist ivuxolimab in advanced cancers. Blood samples were obtained at baseline, cycle 4 day 1, and cycle 7 day 1. The data were produced by immunoSEQ multiplex PCR, yet TCRdb's version contains in-frame clones alone and is incomplete. The sample holds 55,000 to 80,000 clones, 70% to 90% seen once. CDR3 length: 15 residues. Germline V lookup: CDR1 SGDLS, CDR2 YYNGEE. J was trimmed by 4 bases and V by 4 bases; bases with no gene match: 7. This TCR came from an adult with an advanced solid tumor such as melanoma, head and neck, liver or kidney cancer. V and J are TRBV9 and TRBJ1-4, with 7 nucleotides matching TRBD1. Sequencing was performed on CD4+ or CD8+ T cells sorted from blood, taken in a trial of the OX40 agonist ivuxolimab. The CDR3 protein is CASSSPGQSNEKLFF. The DNA of the CDR3 is TGTGCCAGCAGCTCTCCGGGACAGAGTAATGAAAAACTGTTTTTT. Combining the CDR3 with reference TRBV9 and TRBJ1-4 gives the whole variable domain DSGVTQTPKHLITATGQRVTLRCSPRSGDLSVYWYQQSLDQGLQFLIQYYNGEERAKGNILERFSAQQFPDLHSELNLSSLELGDSALYFCASSSPGQSNEKLFFGSGTQLSVL.